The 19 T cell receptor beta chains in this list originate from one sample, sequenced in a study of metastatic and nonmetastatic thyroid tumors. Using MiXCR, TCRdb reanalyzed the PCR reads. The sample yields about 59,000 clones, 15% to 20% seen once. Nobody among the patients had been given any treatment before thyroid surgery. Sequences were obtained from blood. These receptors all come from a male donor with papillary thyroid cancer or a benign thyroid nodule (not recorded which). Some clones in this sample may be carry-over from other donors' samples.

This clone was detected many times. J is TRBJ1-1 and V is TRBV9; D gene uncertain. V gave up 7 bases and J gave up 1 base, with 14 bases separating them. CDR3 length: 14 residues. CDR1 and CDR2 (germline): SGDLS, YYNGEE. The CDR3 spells CASGYLSTNTEAFF. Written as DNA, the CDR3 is TGTGCCAGCGGATACCTTAGTACGAACACTGAAGCTTTCTTT.

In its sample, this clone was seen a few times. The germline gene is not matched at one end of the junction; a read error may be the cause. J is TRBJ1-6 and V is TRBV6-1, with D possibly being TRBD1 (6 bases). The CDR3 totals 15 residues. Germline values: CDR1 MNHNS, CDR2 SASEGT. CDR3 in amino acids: CASSLNREWDSTLHF. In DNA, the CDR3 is TGTGCCAGCAGTCTTAACAGGGAATGGGATTCAACCCTCCACTTT.

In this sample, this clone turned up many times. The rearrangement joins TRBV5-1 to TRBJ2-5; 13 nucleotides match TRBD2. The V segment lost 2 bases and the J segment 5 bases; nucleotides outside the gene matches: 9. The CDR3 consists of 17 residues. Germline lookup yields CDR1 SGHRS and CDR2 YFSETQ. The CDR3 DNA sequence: TGCGCCAGCAGCTTAGGTACTAGCGGGAGGGCTGGGGAGACCCAGTACTTC. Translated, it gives CASSLGTSGRAGETQYF.

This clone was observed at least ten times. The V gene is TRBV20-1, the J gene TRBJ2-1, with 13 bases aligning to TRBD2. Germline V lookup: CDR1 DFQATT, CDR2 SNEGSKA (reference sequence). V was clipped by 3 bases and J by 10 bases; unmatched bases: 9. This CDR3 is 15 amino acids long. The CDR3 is CSASPGLAGAVEQFF. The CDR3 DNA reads TGCAGTGCTAGCCCCGGACTAGCGGGAGCGGTAGAGCAGTTCTTC.

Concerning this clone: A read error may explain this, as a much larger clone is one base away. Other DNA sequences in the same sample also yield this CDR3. The CDR3 coding sequence is TGTGCCAGTAGTATAGGCGGGACAGGAGGAGATACGCAGTATTTC. Its protein is CASSIGGTGGDTQYF. The rearrangement joins TRBV19 to TRBJ2-3; 8 positions agree with TRBD1. The CDR3 is 15 residues long. Germline values: CDR1 LNHDA, CDR2 SQIVND (reference sequence).

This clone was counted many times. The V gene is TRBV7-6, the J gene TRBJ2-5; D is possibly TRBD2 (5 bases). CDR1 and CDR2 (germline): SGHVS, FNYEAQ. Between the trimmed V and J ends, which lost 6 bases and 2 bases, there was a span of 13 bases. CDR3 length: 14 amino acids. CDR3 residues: CASSRVRGQETQYF. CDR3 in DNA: TGTGCCAGCAGTCGGGTACGGGGACAAGAGACCCAGTACTTC. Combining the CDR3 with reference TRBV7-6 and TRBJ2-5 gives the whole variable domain GAGVSQSPRYKVTKRGQDVALRCDPISGHVSLYWYRQALGQGPEFLTYFNYEAQQDKSGLPNDRFSAERPEGSISTLTIQRTEQRDSAMYRCASSRVRGQETQYFGPGTRLLVL.

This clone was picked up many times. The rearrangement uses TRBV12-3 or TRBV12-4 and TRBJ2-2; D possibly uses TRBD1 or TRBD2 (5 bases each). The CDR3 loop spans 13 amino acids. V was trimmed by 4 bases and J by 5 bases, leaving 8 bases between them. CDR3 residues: CASSSGGTGELFF. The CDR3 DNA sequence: TGTGCCAGCAGTTCTGGGGGTACCGGGGAGCTGTTTTTT.

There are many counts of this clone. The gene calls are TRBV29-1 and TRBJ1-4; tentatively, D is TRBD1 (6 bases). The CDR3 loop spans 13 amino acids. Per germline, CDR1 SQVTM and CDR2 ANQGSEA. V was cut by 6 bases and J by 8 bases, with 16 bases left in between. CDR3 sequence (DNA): TGCAGCGTCCGTCGCCTCGGGGGCGAAAAACTGTTTTTT. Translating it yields CSVRRLGGEKLFF. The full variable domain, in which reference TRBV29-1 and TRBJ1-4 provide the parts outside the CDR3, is SAVISQKPSRDICQRGTSLTIQCQVDSQVTMMFWYRQQPGQSLTLIATANQGSEATYESGFVIDKFPISRPNLTFSTLTVSNMSPEDSSIYLCSVRRLGGEKLFFGSGTQLSVL.

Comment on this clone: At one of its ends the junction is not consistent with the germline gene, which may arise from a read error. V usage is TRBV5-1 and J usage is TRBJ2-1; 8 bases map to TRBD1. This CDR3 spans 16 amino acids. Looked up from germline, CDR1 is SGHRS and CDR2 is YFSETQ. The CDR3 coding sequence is TGCTCCAGCAGCTCCAACAGGGGGGACTCCTACAATGAGCAGTTCTTC. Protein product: CSSSSNRGDSYNEQFF.

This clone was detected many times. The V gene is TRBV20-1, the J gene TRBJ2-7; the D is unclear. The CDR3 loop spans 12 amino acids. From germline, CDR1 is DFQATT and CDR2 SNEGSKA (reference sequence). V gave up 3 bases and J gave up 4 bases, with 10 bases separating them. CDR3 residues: CSARKREYEQYV. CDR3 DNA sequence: TGCAGTGCTAGGAAACGTGAGTACGAGCAGTACGTC.

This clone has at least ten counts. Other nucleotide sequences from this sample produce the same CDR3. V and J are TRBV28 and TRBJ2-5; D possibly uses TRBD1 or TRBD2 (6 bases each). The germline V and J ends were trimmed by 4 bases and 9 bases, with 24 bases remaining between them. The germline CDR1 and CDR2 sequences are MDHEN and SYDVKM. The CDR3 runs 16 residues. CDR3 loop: CASSSPGVGGLGAQYF. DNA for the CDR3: TGTGCCAGCAGTTCCCCGGGGGTGGGGGGCCTAGGGGCCCAGTACTTC.

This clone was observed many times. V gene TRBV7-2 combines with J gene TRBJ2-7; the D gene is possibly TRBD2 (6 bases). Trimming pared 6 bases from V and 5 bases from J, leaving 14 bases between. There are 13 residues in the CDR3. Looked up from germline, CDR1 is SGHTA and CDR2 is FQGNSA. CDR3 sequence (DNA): TGTGCCAGCAGTTGGTCGGCGGGGAACGAGCAGTACGTC. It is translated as CASSWSAGNEQYV.

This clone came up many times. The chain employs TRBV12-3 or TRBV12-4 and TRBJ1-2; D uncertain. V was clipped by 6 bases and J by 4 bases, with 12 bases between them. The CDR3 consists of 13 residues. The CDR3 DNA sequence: TGTGCCAGCAGGGAGGACGCTATCTATGGCTACACCTTC. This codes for CASREDAIYGYTF.

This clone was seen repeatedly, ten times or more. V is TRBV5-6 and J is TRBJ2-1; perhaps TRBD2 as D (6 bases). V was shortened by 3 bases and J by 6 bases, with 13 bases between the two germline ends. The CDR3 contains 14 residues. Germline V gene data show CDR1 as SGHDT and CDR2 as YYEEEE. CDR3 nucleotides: TGTGCCAGCAGCTGGACTACCGGGGGCAATGAGCAGTTCTTC. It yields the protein CASSWTTGGNEQFF.

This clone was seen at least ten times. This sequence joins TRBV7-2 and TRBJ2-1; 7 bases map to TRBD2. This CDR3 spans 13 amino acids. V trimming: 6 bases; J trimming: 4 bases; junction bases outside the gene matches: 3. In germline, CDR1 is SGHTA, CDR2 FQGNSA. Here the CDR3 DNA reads TGTGCCAGCAGTTTCGGGGGGTACAATGAGCAGTTCTTC. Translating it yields CASSFGGYNEQFF.

CDR3 sequence (DNA): TGTGCCAGCAGCGTGGGGACTAGCGATATCCAAGAGACCCAGTACTTC. Translating it yields CASSVGTSDIQETQYF. The chain has TRBV5-6 and TRBJ2-5, with TRBD2 matching over 10 bases. Germline-derived CDR1 and CDR2 are SGHDT and YYEEEE. V was clipped by 4 bases and J by 1 base; unmatched bases: 7. This CDR3 is 16 amino acids long. The variable domain in full, completed from reference TRBV5-6 and TRBJ2-5, reads DAGVTQSPTHLIKTRGQQVTLRCSPKSGHDTVSWYQQALGQGPQFIFQYYEEEERQRGNFPDRFSGHQFPNYSSELNVNALLLGDSALYLCASSVGTSDIQETQYFGPGTRLLVL.

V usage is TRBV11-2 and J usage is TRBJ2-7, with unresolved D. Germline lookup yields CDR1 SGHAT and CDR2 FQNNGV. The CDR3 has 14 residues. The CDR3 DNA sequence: TGTGCCAGCAGATTAGATCAGGTTTCCTACGAGCAGTACGTC. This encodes CASRLDQVSYEQYV.

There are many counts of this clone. The CDR3 loop reads CASSLGQPFQETQYF. In DNA form, the CDR3 reads TGTGCCAGCAGTCTAGGACAACCTTTCCAAGAGACCCAGTACTTC. The chain joins TRBV28 to TRBJ2-5; D possibly corresponds to TRBD1 (5 bases). Looked up from germline, CDR1 is MDHEN and CDR2 is SYDVKM. Trimming shortened V by 5 bases and J by 1 base, and 14 bases separated the two germline ends. The CDR3 is 15 amino acids.

In nucleotides, the CDR3 is TGCGCCAGCAGCGGCCCGGGACAGGGGACCACTGAAGCTTTCTTT. Translating gives CASSGPGQGTTEAFF. The chain links TRBV5-1 to TRBJ1-1; 10 bases match TRBD1. From germline, CDR1 is SGHRS and CDR2 YFSETQ. Unmatched junction bases numbered 7, after V lost 4 bases and J lost 4 bases. There are 15 residues in the CDR3.